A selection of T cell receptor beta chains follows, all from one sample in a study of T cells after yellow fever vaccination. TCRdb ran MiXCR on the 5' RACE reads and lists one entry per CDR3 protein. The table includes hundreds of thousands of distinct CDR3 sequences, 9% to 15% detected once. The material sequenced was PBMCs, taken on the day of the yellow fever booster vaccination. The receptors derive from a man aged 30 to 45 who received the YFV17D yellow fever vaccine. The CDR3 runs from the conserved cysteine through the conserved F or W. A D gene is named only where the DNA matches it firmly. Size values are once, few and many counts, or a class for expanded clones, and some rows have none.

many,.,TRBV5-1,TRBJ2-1,CASSLAGTDEQFF,TGCGCCAGCAGCTTGGCAGGTACAGATGAGCAGTTCTTC
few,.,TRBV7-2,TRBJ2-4,CASSFGFIQYF,TGTGCCAGCAGCTTCGGCTTCATTCAGTACTTC
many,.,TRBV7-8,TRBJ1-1,CASSSHRVPEAFF,TGTGCCAGCAGCTCCCACAGGGTGCCTGAAGCTTTCTTT
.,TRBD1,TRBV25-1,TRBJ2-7,CASKDRFYEQYF,TGTGCCAGCAAGGACAGGTTCTACGAGCAGTACTTC
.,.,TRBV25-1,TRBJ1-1,CASSEGAMSFTEAFF,TGTGCCAGCAGTGAGGGGGCGATGTCTTTCACTGAAGCTTTCTTT
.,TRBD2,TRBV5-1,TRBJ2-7,CASSLLGTSAYEQYF,TGCGCCAGCAGCTTGCTCGGGACTAGCGCCTACGAGCAGTACTTC
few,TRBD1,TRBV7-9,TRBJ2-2,CASNLAGTANTGELFF,TGTGCCAGCAACCTAGCCGGGACAGCGAACACCGGGGAGCTGTTTTTT
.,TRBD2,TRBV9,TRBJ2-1,CASSARIGTSGYNEQFF,TGTGCCAGCAGCGCCCGAATAGGGACTAGCGGCTACAATGAGCAGTTCTTC
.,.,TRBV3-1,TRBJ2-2,CASRNIGAGELFF,TGTGCCAGCAGGAACATTGGCGCCGGGGAGCTGTTTTTT
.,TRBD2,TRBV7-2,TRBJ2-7,CASSLKAVGGVRDEQYF,TGTGCCAGCAGCTTAAAAGCGGTCGGGGGGGTTAGGGACGAGCAGTACTTC
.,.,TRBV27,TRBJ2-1,CASSLTNGPTRRGYNEQFF,TGTGCCAGCAGTTTAACTAATGGACCGACCCGGAGAGGTTACAATGAGCAGTTCTTC
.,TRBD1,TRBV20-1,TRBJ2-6,CSANRGGANVLTF,TGCAGTGCAAACAGGGGTGGGGCCAACGTCCTGACTTTC
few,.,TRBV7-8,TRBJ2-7,CASSIDRTYEQYF,TGTGCCAGCAGTATCGACAGAACCTACGAGCAGTACTTC
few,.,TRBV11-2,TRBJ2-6,CASSLVAGANVLTF,TGTGCCAGCAGCTTAGTCGCCGGGGCCAACGTCCTGACTTTC
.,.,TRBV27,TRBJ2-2,CASRLEGTGELFF,TGTGCCAGCAGGCTTGAGGGCACCGGGGAGCTGTTTTTT
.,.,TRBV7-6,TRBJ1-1,CASSRQMDTEAFF,TGTGCCAGCAGCCGTCAGATGGACACTGAAGCTTTCTTT
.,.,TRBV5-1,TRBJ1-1,CASSVEGAEAFF,TGCGCCAGCAGCGTGGAGGGCGCTGAAGCTTTCTTT
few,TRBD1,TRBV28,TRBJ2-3,CASSDGTGGSTDTQYF,TGTGCCAGCAGCGACGGGACAGGGGGTAGCACAGATACGCAGTATTTT
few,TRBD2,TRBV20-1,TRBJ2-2,CSARDPREGDTGELFF,TGCAGTGCTAGAGATCCGCGGGAGGGGGACACCGGGGAGCTGTTTTTT
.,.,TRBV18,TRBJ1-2,CASSPGFGVDGYTF,TGTGCCAGCTCACCAGGTTTCGGGGTTGATGGCTACACCTTC
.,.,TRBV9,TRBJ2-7,CASSESGAGAYEQYF,TGTGCCAGCAGCGAATCAGGGGCTGGCGCCTACGAGCAGTACTTC
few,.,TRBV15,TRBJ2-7,CATSSAGYEQYF,TGTGCCACCAGCTCCGCCGGTTACGAGCAGTACTTC
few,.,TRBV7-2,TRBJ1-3,CASSLEAYSGNTIYF,TGTGCCAGCAGCCTAGAGGCCTACTCTGGAAACACCATATATTTT
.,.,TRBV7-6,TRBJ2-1,CASSFSTVSYNEQFF,TGTGCCAGCAGCTTCTCGACAGTCTCCTACAATGAGCAGTTCTTC
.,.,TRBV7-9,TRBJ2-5,CASSRTGGRQETQYF,TGTGCCAGCAGCCGCACCGGTGGCCGCCAAGAGACCCAGTACTTC
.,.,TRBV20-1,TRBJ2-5,CSASSFQETQYF,TGCAGTGCTAGCTCCTTTCAAGAGACCCAGTACTTC
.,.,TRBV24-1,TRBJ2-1,CATTLDRVHSYNEQFF,TGTGCCACCACCCTGGATCGTGTCCACTCTTACAATGAGCAGTTCTTC
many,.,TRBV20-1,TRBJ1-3,CSAKTGLGANTIYF,TGCAGTGCTAAGACAGGACTGGGCGCAAACACCATATATTTT
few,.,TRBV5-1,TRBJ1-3,CASSHPGSRNTIYF,TGCGCCAGCAGTCACCCGGGTTCTCGAAACACCATATATTTT
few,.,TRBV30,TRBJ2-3,CACEQRTDTQYF,TGTGCCTGCGAACAGCGCACAGATACGCAGTATTTT
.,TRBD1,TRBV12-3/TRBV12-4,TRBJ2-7,CASSFSSRGLHEQYF,TGTGCCAGCAGTTTCTCTAGCAGGGGGCTTCACGAGCAGTACTTC
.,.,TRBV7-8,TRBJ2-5,CASSGAPGQETQYF,TGTGCCAGCAGCGGAGCCCCAGGCCAAGAGACCCAGTACTTC